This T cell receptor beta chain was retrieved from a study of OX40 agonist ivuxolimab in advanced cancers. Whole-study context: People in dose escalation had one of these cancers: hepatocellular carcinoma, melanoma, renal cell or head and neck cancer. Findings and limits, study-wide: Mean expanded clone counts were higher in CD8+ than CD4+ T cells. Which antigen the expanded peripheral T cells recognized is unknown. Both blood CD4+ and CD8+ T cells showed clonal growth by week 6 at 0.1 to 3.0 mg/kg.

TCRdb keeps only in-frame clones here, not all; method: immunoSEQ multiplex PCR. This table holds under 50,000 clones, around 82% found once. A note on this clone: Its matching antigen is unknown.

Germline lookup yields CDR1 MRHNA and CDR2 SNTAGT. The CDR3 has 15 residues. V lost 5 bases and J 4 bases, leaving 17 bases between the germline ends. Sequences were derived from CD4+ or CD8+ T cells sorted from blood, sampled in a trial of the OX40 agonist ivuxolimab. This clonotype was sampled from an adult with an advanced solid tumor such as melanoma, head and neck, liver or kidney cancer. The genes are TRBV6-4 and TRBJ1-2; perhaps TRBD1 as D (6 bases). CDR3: CASSPPGANSYGYTF. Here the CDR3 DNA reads TGTGCCAGCAGTCCACCAGGGGCGAACTCCTATGGCTACACCTTC.